Following are 28 T cell receptor beta chains from one sample sequenced in a study of cytomegalovirus exposure and HLA in healthy donors. The PCR had 60 Vbeta and 13 Jbeta primers. Repertoires were generated with immunoSEQ multiplex PCR, while TCRdb's copy carries only in-frame clones and drops some. The sample comprises some 4,000 clones, 81% of which are singletons, and 6.2% rests with the top ten. The sample taken for sequencing was PBMCs. These TCRs come from a woman between 40 and 50 years old in good health and CMV-seropositive.

The chain employs TRBV30 and TRBJ2-7, with 7 bases lining up with TRBD1. The germline V gene encodes CDR1 GTSNPN and CDR2 SVGIG (reference sequence). Trimming removed 4 bases from V and 1 base from J; junction bases left unmatched: 7. The CDR3 consists of 14 residues. The CDR3 protein is CAWTRTGTSYEQYF. DNA of the CDR3: TGTGCCTGGACCCGGACAGGAACATCCTACGAGCAGTACTTC.

This clone was detected a few times. The rearrangement uses TRBV6-4 and TRBJ2-1; 14 nucleotides match TRBD2. The CDR3 has 16 residues. The trim removed 5 bases at V and 10 bases at J, leaving 10 bases unmatched. The V gene's germline CDR1 is MRHNA and CDR2 SNTAGT. CDR3 protein: CASSSSGTSGSGEQFF. CDR3 nucleotides: TGTGCCAGCAGTTCTTCCGGGACTAGCGGGAGCGGGGAGCAGTTCTTC.

This clone was detected only a few times. CDR3 DNA sequence: TGTGCCAGCAGCTCCGGGGAGACCCAGTACTTC. Translating gives CASSSGETQYF. The rearrangement links TRBV7-2 to TRBJ2-5; D uncertain. From germline, CDR1 is SGHTA and CDR2 FQGNSA. The V end lost 4 bases, the J end lost 5 bases, and 5 bases lay between the germline ends. This CDR3 region has 11 residues.

This sequence joins TRBV5-1 and TRBJ1-2; 7 bases are shared with TRBD1. The CDR3 sequence is 11 residues long. V lost 4 bases to trimming and J lost 13 bases; unmatched junction nucleotides: 7. Germline V gene sequence: CDR1 SGHRS, CDR2 YFSETQ. CDR3 protein: CASSDTGAGTF. CDR3 nucleotides: TGCGCCAGCAGCGACACAGGGGCCGGCACCTTC.

This chain uses TRBV14 with TRBJ2-1; D is undetermined. In germline, CDR1 is SGHDN, CDR2 FVKESK. CDR3 length: 18 residues. Trimming shortened V by 4 bases and J by 0 bases, and 19 bases separated the two germline ends. The CDR3 reads CASSLRRRSWSSYNEQFF. The CDR3 DNA reads TGTGCCAGCAGCCTACGCCGGCGGTCCTGGAGCTCCTACAATGAGCAGTTCTTC.

This clone was counted once. The chain is built from TRBV5-1 and TRBJ2-1; the match to TRBD1 covers 7 bases. The CDR3 spans 14 residues. V shed 4 bases and J 5 bases; nucleotides not matched to a gene: 6. CDR1 and CDR2 (germline): SGHRS, YFSETQ. The CDR3 here is CASSLGQNNNEQFF. In DNA, the CDR3 is TGCGCCAGCAGCCTGGGACAGAATAACAATGAGCAGTTCTTC.

This sequence joins TRBV6-5 and TRBJ2-1; D remains ambiguous. This CDR3 has 13 residues. Germline V gene data show CDR1 as MNHEY and CDR2 as SVGAGI. Trimming took off 6 bases at V and 4 bases at J, with 10 bases between the two ends. The chain's CDR3 is CASRPGHYNEQFF. Written as DNA, the CDR3 is TGTGCCAGCAGACCTGGCCATTACAATGAGCAGTTCTTC.

The chain has TRBV30 and TRBJ1-2; D is perhaps TRBD1 (5 bases). This CDR3 comprises 12 residues. V lost 0 bases and J lost 4, with 6 bases in between. Germline V CDR1 and CDR2: GTSNPN, SVGIG (reference sequence). The CDR3 sequence is CAWSVTVYGYTF. The CDR3 DNA sequence: TGTGCCTGGAGTGTGACAGTCTATGGCTACACCTTC.

Only a few counts were recorded for this clone. The chain is built from TRBV28 and TRBJ2-7; 12 bases map to TRBD2. The CDR3 loop spans 15 amino acids. With V trimmed by 5 bases and J by 5 bases, 7 bases remained unmatched. CDR1 MDHEN and CDR2 SYDVKM come from the germline V gene. CDR3: CASSRPGLAGHEQYF. CDR3 coding DNA: TGTGCCAGCAGTCGTCCGGGACTAGCGGGTCACGAGCAGTACTTC.

The chain is built from TRBV30 and TRBJ1-1; D remains unclear. This CDR3 spans 12 amino acids. Per the germline V gene, CDR1 is GTSNPN and CDR2 is SVGIG (reference sequence). With 2 bases removed from V and 7 bases from J, the gap between germline ends came to 11 bases. CDR3 in DNA: TGTGCCTGGAGTCAGTCCGTTATTGAAGCTTTCTTT. This gives the protein CAWSQSVIEAFF.

V and J are TRBV16 and TRBJ1-4, with TRBD1 as a possible D gene (5 bases). CDR1 and CDR2 (germline): KGHSY, FQNENV. The CDR3 covers 15 residues. The V and J ends lost 1 base and 3 bases respectively, with 9 bases between them. CDR3 loop: CASSQFRDSNEKLFF. CDR3 sequence (DNA): TGTGCCAGCAGCCAATTCAGGGACTCTAATGAAAAACTGTTTTTT.

The rearrangement links TRBV30 to TRBJ2-3; perhaps TRBD2 as D (5 bases). The V gene lost 0 bases and the J gene lost 2 bases, with 12 bases spanning the gap. This CDR3 comprises 15 residues. From germline, CDR1 is GTSNPN and CDR2 SVGIG (reference sequence). The CDR3 loop is CAWSVLGSNTDTQYF. In nucleotides, the CDR3 is TGTGCCTGGAGTGTATTGGGGAGCAACACAGATACGCAGTATTTT.

This sequence joins TRBV6-5 and TRBJ1-2; D gene uncertain. V shed 2 bases and J shed 4 bases, with 11 bases lying between them. This CDR3 region has 14 residues. CDR1 is MNHEY, CDR2 SVGAGI, per germline. CDR3 sequence: CASSYSAGTYGYTF. For the CDR3, the DNA is TGTGCCAGCAGTTACAGTGCAGGTACCTATGGCTACACCTTC.

V gene TRBV30 combines with J gene TRBJ2-1; 9 nucleotides agree with TRBD1. The CDR3 runs 14 residues. Trimming took 1 base from V and 5 from J; bases not matched to a gene: 3. Looked up from germline, CDR1 is GTSNPN and CDR2 is SVGIG (reference sequence). The CDR3 region is CAWSGGQGNNEQFF. CDR3 bases: TGTGCCTGGAGTGGGGGACAGGGAAACAATGAGCAGTTCTTC.

The rearrangement uses TRBV30 and TRBJ2-1; no reliable D call. The CDR3 loop spans 13 amino acids. With 4 bases removed from V and 0 bases from J, the gap between germline ends came to 7 bases. Germline V gene sequence: CDR1 GTSNPN, CDR2 SVGIG (reference sequence). The CDR3 loop is CAWMASSYNEQFF. CDR3 DNA sequence: TGTGCCTGGATGGCTAGCTCCTACAATGAGCAGTTCTTC.

The rearrangement links TRBV29-1 to TRBJ1-2; possible D gene TRBD1, 5 bases. Trimming cost V 7 bases and J 2 bases, with 14 bases left between them. Per the germline V gene, CDR1 is SQVTM and CDR2 is ANQGSEA. CDR3 length: 13 residues. The CDR3 sequence is CSAFFRANYGYTF. As DNA, the CDR3 is TGCAGCGCCTTCTTCAGGGCGAACTATGGCTACACCTTC.

The V and J genes are TRBV10-1 and TRBJ2-3; the match to TRBD2 covers 8 bases. V lost 5 bases to trimming and J lost 3 bases; unmatched junction nucleotides: 4. CDR3 length: 14 amino acids. Germline-derived CDR1 and CDR2 are WNHNN and SYGVQD (reference sequence). The CDR3 DNA follows: TGCGCCAGCAGTTGGCTAGCGGGTACAGATACGCAGTATTTT. Translating it yields CASSWLAGTDTQYF.

The chain is built from TRBV5-6 and TRBJ1-2; no firm D call. The length of the CDR3 is 12 residues. Germline CDR1 reads SGHDT; CDR2 reads YYEEEE. Trimming cost V 0 bases and J 8 bases, with 8 bases left between them. The CDR3 DNA sequence: TGTGCCAGCAGCTTGGTCCCTAGCGGCTACACCTTC. This gives the protein CASSLVPSGYTF.

J is TRBJ2-1 and V is TRBV7-9; 9 nucleotides align to TRBD2. The CDR3 spans 15 residues. Trimming cost V 5 bases and J 6 bases; bases outside gene matches: 8. Germline loops: CDR1 SEHNR, CDR2 FQNEAQ (reference sequence). The CDR3 region has the DNA TGTGCCAGCAGCCTTGCGGGAGGGACTCGCAATGAGCAGTTCTTC. Amino acid sequence: CASSLAGGTRNEQFF.

V gene TRBV7-9 combines with J gene TRBJ1-1; no clear D gene. V lost 1 base, J lost 5 bases, and 8 bases lay in between. This CDR3 region has 13 residues. The germline V gene has CDR1 SEHNR and CDR2 FQNEAQ (reference sequence). CDR3 sequence (DNA): TGTGCCAGCAGCTTAGACCGGGGTACTGAAGCTTTCTTT. It encodes CASSLDRGTEAFF.

This clone was picked up one time. The chain recombines TRBV25-1 with TRBJ1-6; TRBD1 is a possible D gene (5 bases). The germline gives CDR1 MGHDK, CDR2 SYGVNS. This CDR3 has 14 residues. The V and J ends lost 6 bases and 4 bases respectively, with 10 bases between them. The DNA of the CDR3 is TGTGCCAGCAGCCTTACAGGTTATAATTCACCCCTCCACTTT. It translates to CASSLTGYNSPLHF.

The V call is TRBV30, the J call TRBJ2-3; D may be TRBD1 (6 bases). V lost 3 bases and J 1 base, leaving 14 bases between the germline ends. Germline CDR1 reads GTSNPN; CDR2 reads SVGIG (reference sequence). The CDR3 totals 15 residues. CDR3 in amino acids: CAWRVGPGGTDTQYF. The CDR3 DNA is TGTGCCTGGAGGGTGGGGCCAGGGGGCACAGATACGCAGTATTTT.

The CDR3 DNA reads as TGTGCCCGTCTTGGACCGGGAGGCACAGATACGCAGTATTTT. Translating gives CARLGPGGTDTQYF. The chain combines TRBV30 with TRBJ2-3, with a tentative D call TRBD2 (6 bases). The CDR3 length is 14 residues. Germline-derived CDR1 and CDR2 are GTSNPN and SVGIG (reference sequence). V was trimmed by 8 bases and J by 1 base, leaving 16 bases between them.

The chain carries TRBV1 and TRBJ2-7; no DNA check was done on the table's D call, TRBD1. TRBV1 constitutes a pseudogene. CDR3 size: 12 residues. CDR3 nucleotide sequence: TGCACCAGCCGACATTATAGCTACGAGCAGTACTTC. This sequence encodes CTSRHYSYEQYF.

This clone was seen only once. The chain joins TRBV6-5 to TRBJ2-7, with 9 bases that match TRBD2. J lost 8 bases, V lost 4 bases, and 15 bases had no gene match. CDR3 length: 16 residues. Germline CDR1 and CDR2: MNHEY and SVGAGI. CDR3 sequence reads: CASSFEAGGTSTKQYF. The CDR3 nucleotides are TGTGCCAGCAGTTTTGAAGCGGGGGGCACCTCTACGAAGCAGTACTTC.

The table lists this clone with a count of one. The gene calls are TRBV29-1 and TRBJ1-4; possible D gene TRBD1, 6 bases. V lost 5 bases and J lost 5, with 15 bases in between. This CDR3 region has 14 residues. In germline, CDR1 is SQVTM, CDR2 ANQGSEA. The CDR3 DNA reads TGCAGCGTTCGAGCACAGGGTTACAATGAAAAACTGTTTTTT. Its translation is CSVRAQGYNEKLFF.

The rearrangement joins TRBV29-1 to TRBJ2-7, with TRBD1 identical over 9 bases. Trimming took 6 bases from V and 2 from J; bases not matched to a gene: 8. Germline V lookup: CDR1 SQVTM, CDR2 ANQGSEA. This CDR3 is built from 14 residues. For the CDR3, the DNA is TGCAGCGTCTCTCCGGGACAGGGTCCCTACGAGCAGTACTTC. Protein: CSVSPGQGPYEQYF.

This clone was seen more than once but under ten times. V and J are TRBV6-5 and TRBJ1-2; 7 bases agree with TRBD1. Germline CDR1 and CDR2: MNHEY and SVGAGI. The CDR3 covers 14 residues. V was pared by 5 bases and J by 6 bases, with 9 bases of the junction left unmatched. The CDR3 is CASSVQGGRDGYTF. The CDR3 DNA reads TGTGCCAGCAGTGTTCAGGGGGGAAGGGATGGCTACACCTTC.